The source of this TCR beta chain is a study of blood T cell repertoires in COVID-19. This table comes from immunoSEQ multiplex PCR, and its TCRdb copy is limited to in-frame clones, with some not included. The data show 8,800 or so clones, around 80% seen once. V lost 5 bases to trimming and J lost 8 bases, with 13 bases between them. This CDR3 is built from 13 residues. Looked up from germline, CDR1 is SGHTA and CDR2 is FQGTGA. The V gene is TRBV7-3, the J gene TRBJ2-4; D possibly corresponds to TRBD1 (5 bases). Sequencing used peripheral blood. The receptor's source is a human donor in a cohort sampled during active COVID-19. The CDR3 loop is CASSPTDSDIQYF. The CDR3 DNA follows: TGTGCCAGCAGCCCAACCGACAGCGACATTCAGTACTTC.